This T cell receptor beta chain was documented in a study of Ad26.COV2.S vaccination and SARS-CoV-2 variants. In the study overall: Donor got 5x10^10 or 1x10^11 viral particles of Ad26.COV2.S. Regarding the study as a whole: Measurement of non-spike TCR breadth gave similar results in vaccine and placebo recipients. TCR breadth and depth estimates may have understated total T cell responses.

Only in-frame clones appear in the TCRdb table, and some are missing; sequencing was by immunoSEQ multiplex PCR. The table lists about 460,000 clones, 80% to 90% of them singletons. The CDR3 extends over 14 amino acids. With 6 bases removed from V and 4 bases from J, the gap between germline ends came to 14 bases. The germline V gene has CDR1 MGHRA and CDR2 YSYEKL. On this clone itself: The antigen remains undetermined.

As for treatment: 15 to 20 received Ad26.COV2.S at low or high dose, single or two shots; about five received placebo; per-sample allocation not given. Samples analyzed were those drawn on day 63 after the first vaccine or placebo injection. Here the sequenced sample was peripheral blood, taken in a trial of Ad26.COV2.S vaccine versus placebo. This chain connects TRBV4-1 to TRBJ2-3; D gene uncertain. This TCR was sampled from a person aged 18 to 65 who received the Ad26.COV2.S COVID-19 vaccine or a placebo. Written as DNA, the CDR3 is TGCGCCAGCAGGTCTCCAGGCAAGTCAGATACGCAGTATTTT. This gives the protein CASRSPGKSDTQYF.